This TCR beta chain is from a study of control samples from healthy donors and cancer patients (TCRdb year 2020). This clone has just one count. Its target antigen remains unknown. Per-nucleotide qualities are absent, and no much larger clonotype sits a single base away. V was cut back by 2 bases and J by 2 bases, leaving a gap of 7 bases between them. The CDR3 measures 14 amino acids from cysteine to phenylalanine. Only CDR3 DNA remains: 42 bases, in frame from the first base. From the germline V gene, CDR1 is SGHTA and CDR2 is FQGNSA. The protocol used for the library was the immunoSEQ multiplex PCR assay. Drawn from immuneACCESS, this table holds only the in-frame rearrangements with V and J called that TCRdb kept. Clones are partly lost; checked studies trace under half to an unresolved V gene and leave the rest unexplained. Across this sample there are some 73,000 clones, with 85% to 95% seen only once. The top ten clones comprise approximately 6% of the sample.

The chain is made from TRBV7-2 and TRBJ1-5, with TRBD1 perhaps the D gene, on 5 matching bases. The sample was blood. The source is a woman aged 35 to 49 in good health. The bases read TGTGCCAGCAGCTTACAGGGAGGCAATCAGCCCCAGCATTTT. Translated, this gives CASSLQGGNQPQHF.